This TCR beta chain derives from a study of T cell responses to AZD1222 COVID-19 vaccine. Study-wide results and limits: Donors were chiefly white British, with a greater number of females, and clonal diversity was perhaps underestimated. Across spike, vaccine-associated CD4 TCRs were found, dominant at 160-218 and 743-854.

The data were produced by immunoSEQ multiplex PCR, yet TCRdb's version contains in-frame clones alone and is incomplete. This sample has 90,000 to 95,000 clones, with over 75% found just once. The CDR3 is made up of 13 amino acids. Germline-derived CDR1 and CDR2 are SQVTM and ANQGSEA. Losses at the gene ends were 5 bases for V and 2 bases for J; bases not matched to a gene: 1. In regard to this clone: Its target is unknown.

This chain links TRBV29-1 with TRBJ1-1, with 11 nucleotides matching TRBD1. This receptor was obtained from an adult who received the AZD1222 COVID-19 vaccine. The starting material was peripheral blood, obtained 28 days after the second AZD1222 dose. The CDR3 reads CSVWTGGNTEAFF. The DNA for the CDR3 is TGCAGCGTTTGGACAGGGGGCAACACTGAAGCTTTCTTT. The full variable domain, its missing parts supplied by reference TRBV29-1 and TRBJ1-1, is SAVISQKPSRDICQRGTSLTIQCQVDSQVTMMFWYRQQPGQSLTLIATANQGSEATYESGFVIDKFPISRPNLTFSTLTVSNMSPEDSSIYLCSVWTGGNTEAFFGQGTRLTVV.